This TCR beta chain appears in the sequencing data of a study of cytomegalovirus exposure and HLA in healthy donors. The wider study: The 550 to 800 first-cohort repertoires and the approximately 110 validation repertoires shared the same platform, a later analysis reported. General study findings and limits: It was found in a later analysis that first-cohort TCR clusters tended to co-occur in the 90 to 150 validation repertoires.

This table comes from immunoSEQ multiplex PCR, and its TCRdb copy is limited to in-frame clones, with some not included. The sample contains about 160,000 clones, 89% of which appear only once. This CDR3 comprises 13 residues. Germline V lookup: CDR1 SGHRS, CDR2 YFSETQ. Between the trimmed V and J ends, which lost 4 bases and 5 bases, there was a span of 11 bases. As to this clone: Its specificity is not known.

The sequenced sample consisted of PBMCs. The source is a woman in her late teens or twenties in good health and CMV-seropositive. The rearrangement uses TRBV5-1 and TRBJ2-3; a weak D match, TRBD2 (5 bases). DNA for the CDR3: TGCGCCAGCAGCCCCTGGACTGGAGATACGCAGTATTTT. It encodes CASSPWTGDTQYF.